The TCR beta chain described here comes from a study of T-cell reconstitution after alpha-beta-depleted transplantation in children. The study, taken as a whole, reports: There were some patients whose high TCRbeta diversity at day 60 came from surviving recipient T cells and thymic progenitors. T cells produced anew were the main source of T-cell counts and diversity one year after transplant. Two months or so post-transplant, alpha-beta T cells reportedly derived from several hundred expanded graft clones.

CDR3 length: 16 amino acids. The junction had 8 bases not matched to a gene; V was cut back by 4 bases and J by 2 bases. Germline V gives CDR1 SGHRS, CDR2 YFSETQ. It was with unique molecular identifiers that the TCRbeta library was prepared. MiXCR was run by TCRdb on the PCR reads, yielding one entry per CDR3 protein. The sample includes more than 400,000 distinct CDR3 sequences, 43% of them seen just once. A note on this clonotype: Its specificity is not known.

The genes are TRBV5-1 and TRBJ2-3, with 9 bases matching TRBD1. The sequence was collected from a girl aged 2 to 9 with aplastic anemia, due to receive a stem cell transplant. The sequencing here drew on PBMCs, taken before TCRalphabeta/CD19-depleted stem cell transplant. CDR3 residues: CASSPSDRGVTDTQYF. The CDR3 bases are TGCGCCAGCAGCCCTTCCGACAGGGGGGTCACAGATACGCAGTATTTT.